These 29 T cell receptor beta chains came from one sample sequenced in a study of blood T cell repertoires in COVID-19 (dated by TCRdb to 2020 to 2022). To prepare the library, the immunoSEQ multiplex PCR assay was applied. In TCRdb, the immuneACCESS table is reduced to in-frame sequences with V and J assigned. These tables do not hold every clone; where another copy was compared, an unresolved V gene accounts for under half, and the others remain unexplained. The sample contains roughly 120,000 clones, 70% to 80% of them found a single time. 2% to 3% of the sample lies in the top ten. The sequenced sample was peripheral blood. Receptor source: a man aged 45-65 years with acute or convalescent COVID-19.

The gene calls are TRBV28 and TRBJ1-5; 9 nucleotides match TRBD1. CDR1 is MDHEN and CDR2 is SYDVKM in the germline V gene. J lost 8 bases, V lost 2 bases, and 16 bases had no gene match. This CDR3 has 18 amino acids. CDR3 sequence (DNA): TGTGCCAGCAGTTTACCGGGACAGGGCGTGGGGCCCCGGGAGCCCCAGCATTTT. It yields the protein CASSLPGQGVGPREPQHF.

The chain joins TRBV30 to TRBJ2-7, with 8 bases that match TRBD2. Germline V lookup: CDR1 GTSNPN, CDR2 SVGIG (reference sequence). This CDR3 spans 14 amino acids. V dropped 2 bases and J dropped 7; count of bases not matched to a gene: 10. In DNA, the CDR3 is TGTGCCTGGAGTCTCGGGGGGGCCACGGAGGAGCAGTACTTC. It is translated as CAWSLGGATEEQYF.

This chain links TRBV29-1 with TRBJ2-7; possibly TRBD2 for D (7 bases). The V end was cut by 8 bases, the J end by 3 bases, with 14 bases between. The CDR3 loop spans 12 amino acids. The V gene's germline CDR1 is SQVTM and CDR2 ANQGSEA. CDR3 sequence: CSFGGQGYEQYF. In DNA, the CDR3 is TGCAGCTTCGGGGGGCAGGGCTACGAGCAGTACTTC.

The chain carries TRBV28 and TRBJ1-2; TRBD1 agrees at 7 bases. The junction had 3 bases not matched to a gene; V was cut back by 6 bases and J by 2 bases. Per the germline V gene, CDR1 is MDHEN and CDR2 is SYDVKM. The CDR3 has 13 residues. This chain's CDR3 is CASRRDSNYGYTF. The CDR3, as DNA: TGTGCCAGCAGACGGGACAGCAACTATGGCTACACCTTC.

J is TRBJ1-6 and V is TRBV10-3, with a tentative D call TRBD1 (6 bases). The V end was cut by 0 bases, the J end by 7 bases, with 10 bases between. This CDR3 has 15 residues. Germline V gene data show CDR1 as ENHRY and CDR2 as SYGVKD. The CDR3 DNA reads TGTGCCATCAGTGAGTCGACAGGCGGGAATTCACCCCTCCACTTT. It translates to CAISESTGGNSPLHF.

This chain links TRBV5-1 with TRBJ2-7; unclear D gene. The CDR3 contains 14 residues. The germline CDR1 and CDR2 sequences are SGHRS and YFSETQ. The V end was cut by 2 bases, the J end by 2 bases, with 11 bases between. In nucleotides, the CDR3 is TGCGCCAGCAGCTTTGCGCAGGTCCCCTACGAGCAGTACTTC. It encodes CASSFAQVPYEQYF.

V is TRBV5-4 and J is TRBJ2-3, with D possibly being TRBD1 (7 bases). This CDR3 region has 15 residues. The germline V gene has CDR1 SGHNT and CDR2 YYREEE (reference sequence). Trimming pared 7 bases from V and 2 bases from J, leaving 17 bases between. CDR3 coding DNA: TGTGCCAGCTGGAGGGGGCCCGTCCCCACAGATACGCAGTATTTT. It translates to CASWRGPVPTDTQYF. The whole variable domain, filled in from reference TRBV5-4 and TRBJ2-3, reads ETGVTQSPTHLIKTRGQQVTLRCSSQSGHNTVSWYQQALGQGPQFIFQYYREEENGRGNFPPRFSGLQFPNYSSELNVNALELDDSALYLCASWRGPVPTDTQYFGPGTRLTVL.

V gene TRBV5-1 combines with J gene TRBJ2-1; 10 nucleotides line up with TRBD1. In germline, CDR1 is SGHRS, CDR2 YFSETQ. With V trimmed by 3 bases and J by 9 bases, 6 bases remained unmatched. The CDR3 sequence is 14 residues long. CDR3 in amino acids: CASSYEGQGSEQFF. The CDR3 nucleotides are TGCGCCAGCAGCTACGAGGGACAGGGGAGTGAGCAGTTCTTC. The variable domain in full, completed from reference TRBV5-1 and TRBJ2-1, reads KAGVTQTPRYLIKTRGQQVTLSCSPISGHRSVSWYQQTPGQGLQFLFEYFSETQRNKGNFPGRFSGRQFSNSRSEMNVSTLELGDSALYLCASSYEGQGSEQFFGPGTRLTVL.

This chain uses TRBV18 with TRBJ2-5; possible D gene TRBD2, 6 bases. CDR3 length equals 13 residues. Germline CDR1 is KGHSH and CDR2 is LQKENI. The V gene lost 3 bases and the J gene lost 3 bases, with 8 bases spanning the gap. The CDR3 here is CASSPGGKETQYF. CDR3 coding DNA: TGTGCCAGCTCACCGGGGGGAAAAGAGACCCAGTACTTC. Full variable domain (remainder filled in from reference TRBV18 and TRBJ2-5): NAGVMQNPRHLVRRRGQEARLRCSPMKGHSHVYWYRQLPEEGLKFMVYLQKENIIDESGMPKERFSAEFPKEGPSILRIQQVVRGDSAAYFCASSPGGKETQYFGPGTRLLVL.

The V gene is TRBV18, the J gene TRBJ1-2; D unclear. Trimming removed 4 bases from V and 0 bases from J, with 12 bases in between. Germline V gives CDR1 KGHSH, CDR2 LQKENI. CDR3 length: 15 residues. This CDR3 reads CASSRVQRSNYGYTF. The CDR3 DNA is TGTGCCAGCTCACGAGTTCAGCGATCTAACTATGGCTACACCTTC.

J is TRBJ1-2 and V is TRBV3-1 (or the pseudogene TRBV3-2); D is unresolved. CDR3 length: 16 amino acids. Germline V lookup: CDR1 LGHDT, CDR2 YNNKEL (reference sequence). V dropped 1 base and J dropped 2 bases, with 14 bases sitting between them. This CDR3 is CASSQGVATPNYGYTF. CDR3 DNA sequence: TGTGCCAGCAGCCAAGGGGTAGCTACACCAAACTATGGCTACACCTTC.

The chain uses TRBV18 and TRBJ2-7; 9 bases are a match to TRBD1. CDR1 and CDR2 from the germline V gene are KGHSH and LQKENI. The CDR3 extends over 17 amino acids. V shed 4 bases, J shed 5 bases, and the junction held 15 bases outside the gene matches. This CDR3 reads CASSHGSFRTGVHEQYF. DNA for the CDR3: TGTGCCAGCTCACACGGGTCCTTCCGGACAGGGGTCCACGAGCAGTACTTC.

The chain links TRBV5-4 to TRBJ2-2; TRBD1 aligns across 7 bases. The CDR3 runs to 15 residues. J gave up 5 bases and V 3 bases, and 7 bases lay outside the gene matches. In germline, CDR1 is SGHNT, CDR2 YYREEE (reference sequence). The CDR3 here is CASSWDRVRTGELFF. CDR3 sequence (DNA): TGTGCCAGCAGCTGGGACAGAGTGAGAACCGGGGAGCTGTTTTTT.

The chain couples TRBV5-6 to TRBJ2-2; D is perhaps TRBD2 (6 bases). V was cut by 4 bases and J by 0 bases, with 13 bases left in between. The CDR3 extends over 16 amino acids. Per germline, CDR1 SGHDT and CDR2 YYEEEE. The CDR3 here is CASSGGPSANTGELFF. CDR3 bases: TGTGCCAGCAGCGGCGGTCCTAGCGCGAACACCGGGGAGCTGTTTTTT.

The V and J genes are TRBV5-8 and TRBJ1-6; D call uncertain. Trimming cost V 0 bases and J 0 bases, with 10 bases left between them. Germline values: CDR1 SGHTS, CDR2 YDEGEE. The CDR3 extends over 17 amino acids. The CDR3 here is CASSLAISSSYNSPLHF. The DNA for the CDR3 is TGTGCCAGCAGCTTGGCCATCTCGAGCTCCTATAATTCACCCCTCCACTTT.

The V call is TRBV16, the J call TRBJ1-4; D not certain. Germline CDR1 and CDR2: KGHSY and FQNENV. CDR3 size: 13 residues. Trimming pared 4 bases from V and 4 bases from J, leaving 7 bases between. The CDR3 DNA sequence: TGTGCCAGCAGCCCCACAAATAATGAAAAACTGTTTTTT. It encodes CASSPTNNEKLFF.

The chain has TRBV28 and TRBJ1-3; D gene uncertain. The CDR3 is 16 amino acids. Germline V gene lookup returns CDR1 MDHEN and CDR2 SYDVKM. V shed 5 bases and J shed 0 bases, with 14 bases lying between them. This CDR3 reads CASSPRRRLSGNTIYF. DNA for the CDR3: TGTGCCAGCAGTCCCCGACGGAGGCTCTCTGGAAACACCATATATTTT.

In its sample, this clone was seen a few times. The J gene is TRBJ2-7, the V gene TRBV11-2; D gene ambiguous. CDR1 is SGHAT and CDR2 is FQNNGV in the germline V gene. The CDR3 has 12 residues. V gave up 4 bases and J gave up 4 bases, with 8 bases separating them. CDR3 DNA: TGTGCCAGCAGCTCCCCTACTTACGAGCAGTACTTC. Translated: CASSSPTYEQYF.

The chain is built from TRBV4-2 and TRBJ2-1; 9 nucleotides align to TRBD2. The CDR3 has 14 amino acids. Trimming took 1 base from V and 7 from J; bases not matched to a gene: 2. The germline CDR1 and CDR2 sequences are LGHNA and YNFKEQ. The CDR3 coding sequence is TGTGCCAGCAGCCAAGTAGCGGGAGTGAATGAGCAGTTCTTC. Translated, it gives CASSQVAGVNEQFF.

The CDR3 sequence is CASSEGIGRGEQYF. Here the CDR3 DNA reads TGTGCCAGCAGTGAAGGGATAGGGAGGGGCGAGCAGTACTTC. The chain employs TRBV2 and TRBJ2-7; 7 nucleotides line up with TRBD2. The V and J ends lost 1 base and 6 bases, in that order; junction bases with no gene match: 6. The CDR3 has 14 amino acids. In germline, CDR1 is SNHLY, CDR2 FYNNEI.

On this clone: The sample has other DNA sequences that encode this CDR3 too. The V call is TRBV18, the J call TRBJ2-3; 11 nucleotides line up with TRBD2. Germline values: CDR1 KGHSH, CDR2 LQKENI. Losses at the gene ends were 3 bases for V and 0 bases for J; bases not matched to a gene: 2. The CDR3 spans 16 residues. The CDR3 loop is CASSPRLAGSTDTQYF. CDR3 in DNA: TGTGCCAGCTCACCCCGACTAGCGGGGAGCACAGATACGCAGTATTTT. Full variable domain (outside the CDR3, taken from reference TRBV18 and TRBJ2-3): NAGVMQNPRHLVRRRGQEARLRCSPMKGHSHVYWYRQLPEEGLKFMVYLQKENIIDESGMPKERFSAEFPKEGPSILRIQQVVRGDSAAYFCASSPRLAGSTDTQYFGPGTRLTVL.

This chain links TRBV11-2 with TRBJ2-1; TRBD2 aligns across 12 bases. CDR1 and CDR2 (germline): SGHAT, FQNNGV. This CDR3 has 16 amino acids. With V trimmed by 0 bases and J by 9 bases, 6 bases remained unmatched. The CDR3 sequence is CASSLDLRLAGVEQFF. CDR3 DNA: TGTGCCAGCAGCTTAGATCTGCGACTAGCGGGAGTTGAGCAGTTCTTC. The variable domain in full, completed from reference TRBV11-2 and TRBJ2-1, reads EAGVAQSPRYKIIEKRQSVAFWCNPISGHATLYWYQQILGQGPKLLIQFQNNGVVDDSQLPKDRFSAERLKGVDSTLKIQPAKLEDSAVYLCASSLDLRLAGVEQFFGPGTRLTVL.

The chain has TRBV5-4 and TRBJ2-7, with 7 bases identical to TRBD1. CDR1 and CDR2 from the germline V gene are SGHNT and YYREEE (reference sequence). J lost 2 bases, V lost 0 bases, and 5 bases had no gene match. This CDR3 spans 15 amino acids. The CDR3 bases are TGTGCCAGCAGCTTGGTAGGGGGACAGACCTACGAGCAGTACTTC. Translating gives CASSLVGGQTYEQYF.

This clone was counted once. J is TRBJ2-7 and V is TRBV30; the D is unclear. CDR1 GTSNPN and CDR2 SVGIG come from the germline V gene (reference sequence). CDR3 length: 15 amino acids. V lost 0 bases, J lost 2 bases, and 14 bases lay in between. CDR3 residues: CAWSVRREYPYEQYF. The CDR3 DNA sequence: TGTGCCTGGAGTGTACGGAGAGAGTATCCCTACGAGCAGTACTTC.

The gene calls are TRBV2 and TRBJ1-6; D unclear. Germline CDR1 and CDR2: SNHLY and FYNNEI. This CDR3 region has 12 residues. Deletions cut 6 bases from V and 8 bases from J, with 8 bases between. The CDR3 DNA reads as TGTGCCAGCAGGTTGACTTATTCACCCCTCCACTTT. It translates to CASRLTYSPLHF.

The rearrangement uses TRBV19 and TRBJ1-6, with 9 bases matching TRBD1. This CDR3 has 14 amino acids. CDR1 is LNHDA, CDR2 SQIVND, per germline (reference sequence). The ends lost 4 bases at V and 8 bases at J; junction bases unmatched: 3. The CDR3 loop reads CASSRTGEDSPLHF. The CDR3 nucleotides read TGTGCCAGTAGTAGGACAGGGGAGGATTCACCCCTCCACTTT.

This clone was observed a handful of times. This same CDR3 is encoded by further DNA sequences in the sample. The V and J genes are TRBV5-5 and TRBJ2-5, with a possible D match to TRBD2 (6 bases). The germline CDR1 and CDR2 sequences are SGHKS and YYEKEE (reference sequence). The CDR3 is made up of 13 amino acids. V lost 5 bases, J lost 0 bases, and 8 bases lay in between. The CDR3 nucleotides read TGTGCCAGCAGTAGGGACTACCAAGAGACCCAGTACTTC. Protein: CASSRDYQETQYF.

The chain is built from TRBV19 and TRBJ2-1; unclear D gene. The CDR3 extends over 13 amino acids. From germline, CDR1 is LNHDA and CDR2 SQIVND (reference sequence). Trimming removed 6 bases at V and 5 bases at J, with 11 bases between. This CDR3 is CASREYRDNEQFF. The CDR3 region has the DNA TGTGCCAGTAGAGAATACCGGGACAATGAGCAGTTCTTC.

V and J are TRBV15 and TRBJ1-6; 7 bases line up with TRBD1. The CDR3 runs to 15 residues. The germline V gene encodes CDR1 LNHNV and CDR2 YYDKDF (reference sequence). V lost 0 bases and J lost 10; bases outside the gene matches: 6. CDR3 region: CATSRDDRVESPLHF. CDR3 nucleotide sequence: TGTGCCACCAGCAGAGATGACAGGGTGGAGTCACCCCTCCACTTT.